Listed below are T cell receptor beta chains from one sample, sequenced in a study of T cell responses to AZD1222 COVID-19 vaccine. The table came from immunoSEQ multiplex PCR; TCRdb's copy has only in-frame clones and leaves some out. Counted here are about 50,000 clones, approximately 85% occurring once; the ten biggest clones make up about 20%. The sequencing here drew on peripheral blood, taken on day 0 of MenACWY control vaccination. The receptor set was obtained from an adult in good health. Both conserved end residues are part of each CDR3. A D gene is named only where the DNA matches it firmly. Clone size is given for some rows only: seen once, a few or many times, or a class if the clone is expanded.

CDR3nt	CDR3aa	v_gene	abundance	d_gene	j_gene
TGTGCCAGCAGCTTTCAGGCAGGTGACCACTACGAGCAGTACTTC	CASSFQAGDHYEQYF	TRBV11-2	NA	NA	TRBJ2-7
TGTGCCAGCAGTTACCCTCCCTTGGATACGCAGTATTTT	CASSYPPLDTQYF	TRBV6-2/TRBV6-3	NA	NA	TRBJ2-3
TGTGCCAGCAGCCAAGACAGGGGGCGCCTAGCTTTCTTT	CASSQDRGRLAFF	TRBV14	NA	TRBD1	TRBJ1-1
TGCGCCAGCAGCCAACTCCCCTTAGTGGGGTTTAATGAAAAACTGTTTTTT	CASSQLPLVGFNEKLFF	TRBV4-3	NA	NA	TRBJ1-4
TGTGCCAGCAAGCGGGACAGCTCCTACTACGAGCAGTACTTC	CASKRDSSYYEQYF	TRBV28	NA	NA	TRBJ2-7
TGCGCCACCCAGCCCGACAGGGGGCGGGAGTATGGCTACACCTTC	CATQPDRGREYGYTF	TRBV10-2	NA	TRBD1	TRBJ1-2
TGTGCCAGCAGTCCTGAAATTGCCAGCGCTGAAGCTTTCTTT	CASSPEIASAEAFF	TRBV27	NA	NA	TRBJ1-1
TGTGCCAGCAGCCAAGACTTCCAAGGACGGTACGGTAGCACAGATACGCAGTATTTT	CASSQDFQGRYGSTDTQYF	TRBV3-1/TRBV3-2	NA	NA	TRBJ2-3
TGCGCCAGCAGCCAAGATATGTCAGGGGGAAATGAAAAACTGTTTTTT	CASSQDMSGGNEKLFF	TRBV4-3	NA	TRBD1	TRBJ1-4
TGCGCCAGCAGCTTATCTCGCACAGATACGCAGTATTTT	CASSLSRTDTQYF	TRBV5-1	NA	NA	TRBJ2-3
TGTGCCAGCGGGAACAGGAGGAACGAGCAGTACTTC	CASGNRRNEQYF	TRBV6-5	NA	NA	TRBJ2-7
TGTGCCAGCTCGTTTGTCAGTCCCTACGAGCAGTACTTC	CASSFVSPYEQYF	TRBV28	NA	NA	TRBJ2-7
TGTGCCAGCAGCCAAGATGTAGGGACTAGCGGGAGTTACGAGCAGTACTTC	CASSQDVGTSGSYEQYF	TRBV3-1/TRBV3-2	few	TRBD2	TRBJ2-7
TGTGCCTGGACCCTAGGACAAAATGGCTACACCTTC	CAWTLGQNGYTF	TRBV30	NA	NA	TRBJ1-2
TGTGCCAGCAGTTTCTCCTACGAGCAGTACTTC	CASSFSYEQYF	TRBV12-3/TRBV12-4	NA	NA	TRBJ2-7
TGTGCCAGCAGCTTAGCTGCGGGAGGGCTCTACGAGCAGTACTTC	CASSLAAGGLYEQYF	TRBV7-2	NA	TRBD2	TRBJ2-7
TGTGCCAGCAGCCCCGCGGGACAGCTCTCCTACAATGAGCAGTTCTTC	CASSPAGQLSYNEQFF	TRBV28	NA	NA	TRBJ2-1
TGTGCCAGCAGCCCTTCGGACAGGGCCCCCCCTAGGACCGGGGAGCTGTTTTTT	CASSPSDRAPPRTGELFF	TRBV28	few	TRBD1	TRBJ2-2
TGTGCCAGCAGCCCTTTGGCCAGGCACAATGAGCAGTTCTTC	CASSPLARHNEQFF	TRBV7-2	NA	NA	TRBJ2-1
TGTGCCAGCAGCCTAAAATTCGGACTACGCTACAATGAGCAGTTCTTC	CASSLKFGLRYNEQFF	TRBV14	few	NA	TRBJ2-1